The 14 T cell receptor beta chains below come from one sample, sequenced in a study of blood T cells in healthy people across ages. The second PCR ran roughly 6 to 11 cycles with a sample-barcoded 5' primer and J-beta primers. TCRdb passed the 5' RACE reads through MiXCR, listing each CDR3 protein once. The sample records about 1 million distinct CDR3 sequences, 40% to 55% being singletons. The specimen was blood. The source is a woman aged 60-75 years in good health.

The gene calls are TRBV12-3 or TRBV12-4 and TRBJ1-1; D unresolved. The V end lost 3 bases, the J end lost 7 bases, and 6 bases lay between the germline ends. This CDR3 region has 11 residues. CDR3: CASSFGSEAFF. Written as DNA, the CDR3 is TGTGCCAGCAGTTTTGGGAGTGAAGCTTTCTTT.

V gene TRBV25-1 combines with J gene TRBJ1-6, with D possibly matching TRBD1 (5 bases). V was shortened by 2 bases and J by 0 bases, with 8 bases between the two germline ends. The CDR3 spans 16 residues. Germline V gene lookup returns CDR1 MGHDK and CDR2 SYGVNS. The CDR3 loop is CASSEEGDSYNSPLHF. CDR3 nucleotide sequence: TGTGCCAGCAGTGAAGAAGGGGACTCCTATAATTCACCCCTCCACTTT.

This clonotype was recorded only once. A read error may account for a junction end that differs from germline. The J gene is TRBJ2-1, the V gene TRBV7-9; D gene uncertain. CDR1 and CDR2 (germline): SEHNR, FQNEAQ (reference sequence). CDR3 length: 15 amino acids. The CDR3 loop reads CAGRKTALSYNEQFF. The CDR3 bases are TGTGCCGGCAGAAAAACAGCCCTCTCCTACAATGAGCAGTTCTTC.

DNA for the CDR3: TGTGCCAGCAGCCCCGCACAGGGAGCCTACAATGAGCAGTTCTTC. This gives the protein CASSPAQGAYNEQFF. The V and J genes are TRBV7-7 and TRBJ2-1, with D tentatively TRBD1 (6 bases). Between the trimmed V and J ends, which lost 5 bases and 2 bases, there was a span of 13 bases. Germline CDR1 SSHAT, CDR2 FNYEAQ (reference sequence). This CDR3 has 15 residues.

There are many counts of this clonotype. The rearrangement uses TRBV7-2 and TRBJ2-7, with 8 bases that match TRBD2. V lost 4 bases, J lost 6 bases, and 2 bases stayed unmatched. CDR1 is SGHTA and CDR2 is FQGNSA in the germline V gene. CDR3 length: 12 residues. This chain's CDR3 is CASSWTSTEQYF. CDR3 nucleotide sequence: TGTGCCAGCAGCTGGACTAGCACCGAGCAGTACTTC.

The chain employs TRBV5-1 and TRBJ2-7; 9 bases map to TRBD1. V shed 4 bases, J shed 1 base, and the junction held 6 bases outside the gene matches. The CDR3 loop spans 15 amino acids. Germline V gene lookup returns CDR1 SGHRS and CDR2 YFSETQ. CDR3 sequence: CASSLGTGISYEQYF. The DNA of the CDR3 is TGCGCCAGCAGCCTAGGGACAGGGATTTCCTACGAGCAGTACTTC.

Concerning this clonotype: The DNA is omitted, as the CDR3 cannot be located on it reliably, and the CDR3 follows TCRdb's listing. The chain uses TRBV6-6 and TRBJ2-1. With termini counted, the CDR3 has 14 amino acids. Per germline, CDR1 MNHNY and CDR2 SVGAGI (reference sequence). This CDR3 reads CASSSSRNNNEQFF.

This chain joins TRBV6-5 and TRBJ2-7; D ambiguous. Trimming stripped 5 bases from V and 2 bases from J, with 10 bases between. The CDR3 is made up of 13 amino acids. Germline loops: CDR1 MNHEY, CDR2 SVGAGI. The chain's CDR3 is CASSPTKTYEQYF. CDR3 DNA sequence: TGTGCCAGCAGTCCGACGAAGACCTACGAGCAGTACTTC.

For the CDR3, the DNA is TGTGCCAGCAGCCCGGGACTACCGAACAATGAGCAGTACTTC. It specifies CASSPGLPNNEQYF. The V call is TRBV7-8, the J call TRBJ2-7; 7 nucleotides match TRBD2. The CDR3 covers 14 residues. Germline CDR1 SGHVS, CDR2 FQNEAQ. V lost 5 bases to trimming and J lost 7 bases; unmatched junction nucleotides: 11.

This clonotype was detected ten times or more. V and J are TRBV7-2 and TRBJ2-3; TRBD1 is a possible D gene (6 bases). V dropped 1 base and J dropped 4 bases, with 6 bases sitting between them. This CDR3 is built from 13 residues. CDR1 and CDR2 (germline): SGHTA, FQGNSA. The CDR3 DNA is TGTGCCAGCAGCTTAGGGACAGCAGATACGCAGTATTTT. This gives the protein CASSLGTADTQYF.

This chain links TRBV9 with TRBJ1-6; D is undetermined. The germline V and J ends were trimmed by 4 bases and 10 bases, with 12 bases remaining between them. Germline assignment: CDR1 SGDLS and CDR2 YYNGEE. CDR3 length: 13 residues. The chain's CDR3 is CASSPQDRSPLHF. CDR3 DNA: TGTGCCAGCAGCCCCCAGGATCGCTCACCCCTCCACTTT.

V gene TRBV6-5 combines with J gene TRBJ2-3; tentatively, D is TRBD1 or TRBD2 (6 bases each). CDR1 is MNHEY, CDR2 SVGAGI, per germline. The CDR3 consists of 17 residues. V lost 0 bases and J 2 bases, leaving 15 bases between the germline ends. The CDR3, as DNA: TGTGCCAGCAGTTACTCTTTTCAGGGGAGGAACACAGATACGCAGTATTTT. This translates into CASSYSFQGRNTDTQYF.

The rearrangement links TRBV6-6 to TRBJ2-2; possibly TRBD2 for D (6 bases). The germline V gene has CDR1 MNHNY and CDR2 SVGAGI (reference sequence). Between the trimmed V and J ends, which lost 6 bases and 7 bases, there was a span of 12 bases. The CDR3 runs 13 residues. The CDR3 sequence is CASRPSGVGELFF. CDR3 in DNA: TGTGCCAGCAGGCCCTCGGGGGTCGGGGAGCTGTTTTTT.

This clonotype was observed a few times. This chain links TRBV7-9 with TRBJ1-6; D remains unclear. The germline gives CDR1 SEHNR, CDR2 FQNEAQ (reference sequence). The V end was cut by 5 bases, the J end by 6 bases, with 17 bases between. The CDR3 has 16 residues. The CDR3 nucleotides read TGTGCCAGCAGCCCCGGCGGTGTCGGTACTAATTCACCCCTCCACTTT. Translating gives CASSPGGVGTNSPLHF.